The source of this T cell receptor beta chain is a study of blood T cell repertoires in COVID-19. On the study more broadly: COVID-19 samples from acute and convalescent phases originated in the United States, Italy and Spain. PBMCs, B-cell-depleted T cells, or T cells were the source of the cDNA or gDNA that made up the material.

Using immunoSEQ multiplex PCR, the repertoire was profiled, and TCRdb retains in-frame clones only, with some absent. This sample carries about half a million clones, roughly 88% of them seen once, and the ten largest clones take more than 3%. The sequencing sample was made of peripheral blood. The TCR comes from a human donor in a cohort sampled during active COVID-19.

Written as DNA, the CDR3 is TGTGCCAGCAGCTTCTTGGCGGGAGAAGCAGCCGAGCAGTTCTTC. It codes for CASSFLAGEAAEQFF. This sequence joins TRBV7-2 and TRBJ2-1; 7 bases agree with TRBD2. This CDR3 contains 15 residues. The germline gives CDR1 SGHTA, CDR2 FQGNSA. After removal of 3 bases from V and 10 bases from J, the junction contained 12 bases not matched to a gene.